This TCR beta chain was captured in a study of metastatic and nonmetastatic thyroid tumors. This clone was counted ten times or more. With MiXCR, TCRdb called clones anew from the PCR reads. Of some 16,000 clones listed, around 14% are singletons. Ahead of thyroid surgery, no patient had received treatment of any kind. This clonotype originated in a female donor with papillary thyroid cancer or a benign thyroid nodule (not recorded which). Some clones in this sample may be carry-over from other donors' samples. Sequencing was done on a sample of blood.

The CDR3 DNA sequence: TGTGCCAGCAGCTTAGACGGGAGCTACGAGCAGTACTTC. This sequence encodes CASSLDGSYEQYF. The chain is built from TRBV11-3 and TRBJ2-7; D may be TRBD2 (6 bases). Germline V CDR1 and CDR2: SGHNT, YENEEA. Trimming shortened V by 0 bases and J by 3 bases, and 6 bases separated the two germline ends. The CDR3 is 13 amino acids.